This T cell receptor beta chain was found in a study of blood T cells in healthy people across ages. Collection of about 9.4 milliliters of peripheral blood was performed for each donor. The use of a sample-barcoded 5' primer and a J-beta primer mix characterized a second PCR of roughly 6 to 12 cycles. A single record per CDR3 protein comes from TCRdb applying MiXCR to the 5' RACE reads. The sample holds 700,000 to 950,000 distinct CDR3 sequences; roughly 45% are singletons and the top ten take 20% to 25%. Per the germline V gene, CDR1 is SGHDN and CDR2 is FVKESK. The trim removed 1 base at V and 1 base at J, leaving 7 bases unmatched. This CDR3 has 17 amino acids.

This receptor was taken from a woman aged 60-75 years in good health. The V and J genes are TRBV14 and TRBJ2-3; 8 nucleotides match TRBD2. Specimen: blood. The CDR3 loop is CASSQVVAGPRTDTQYF. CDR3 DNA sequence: TGTGCCAGCAGCCAAGTTGTAGCGGGGCCCCGCACAGATACGCAGTATTTT.